This passage covers 28 T cell receptor beta chains from one sample sequenced in a study of control samples from healthy donors and cancer patients (dated by TCRdb to 2020 to 2022). Library preparation was by the immunoSEQ multiplex PCR assay. TCRdb obtained this table from immuneACCESS and retained in-frame rearrangements with V and J assigned. These tables miss some clones; where compared with another copy, unresolved V genes account for less than half of the shortfall, and the remainder is unexplained. This sample lists 150,000 to 200,000 clones; about 91% were detected once. The biggest ten clones account for over 1.5% of the sample. The sequenced sample was blood. All receptors come from a man aged 18 to 29 in good health.

The rearrangement links TRBV19 to TRBJ2-4, with 8 bases lining up with TRBD2. Per germline, CDR1 LNHDA and CDR2 SQIVND (reference sequence). The CDR3 has 16 amino acids. After removal of 1 base from V and 2 bases from J, the junction contained 4 bases not matched to a gene. Written as DNA, the CDR3 is TGTGCCAGTAGTATAGTTCGGGGGGGCTCCAAAAACATTCAGTACTTC. As protein: CASSIVRGGSKNIQYF. The full variable domain, its missing parts supplied by reference TRBV19 and TRBJ2-4, is DGGITQSPKYLFRKEGQNVTLSCEQNLNHDAMYWYRQDPGQGLRLIYYSQIVNDFQKGDIAEGYSVSREKKESFPLTVTSAQKNPTAFYLCASSIVRGGSKNIQYFGAGTRLSVL.

The chain has TRBV5-1 and TRBJ1-6, with no clear D. Trimming stripped 1 base from V and 5 bases from J, with 13 bases between. The CDR3 loop spans 16 amino acids. In germline, CDR1 is SGHRS, CDR2 YFSETQ. DNA of the CDR3: TGCGCCAGCAGCTTGTTCGGGGATCGGGATAATTCACCCCTCCACTTT. Translating it yields CASSLFGDRDNSPLHF.

The chain employs TRBV11-2 and TRBJ2-2; the D is unclear. Germline V gives CDR1 SGHAT, CDR2 FQNNGV. This CDR3 has 15 residues. The ends were cut back, 2 bases at V and 0 bases at J, with 7 bases in the middle. The CDR3 is CASSLIWSNTGELFF. DNA of the CDR3: TGTGCCAGCAGCTTAATTTGGTCGAACACCGGGGAGCTGTTTTTT.

V is TRBV19 and J is TRBJ1-1; D possibly corresponds to TRBD1 (6 bases). The CDR3 runs 14 residues. Germline CDR1 reads LNHDA; CDR2 reads SQIVND (reference sequence). V was clipped by 10 bases and J by 5 bases, with 20 bases between them. The CDR3 loop reads CATSGSRGQTEAFF. The CDR3 nucleotides read TGTGCCACAAGTGGTTCCCGGGGACAAACTGAAGCTTTCTTT.

This clone was recorded a few times. This chain joins TRBV12-3 or TRBV12-4 and TRBJ2-7; D ambiguous. Deletions cut 6 bases from V and 3 bases from J, with 6 bases between. This CDR3 has 11 amino acids. CDR3 in DNA: TGTGCCAGCAGACAAAACTACGAGCAGTACTTC. It specifies CASRQNYEQYF.

This sequence joins TRBV4-3 and TRBJ1-2, with a weak D call TRBD1 (5 bases). Germline V lookup: CDR1 LGHNA, CDR2 YSLEER. CDR3 length: 14 residues. V was shortened by 0 bases and J by 4 bases, with 9 bases between the two germline ends. In DNA, the CDR3 is TGCGCCAGCAGCCAAGATGTGACAGCCTATGGCTACACCTTC. This translates into CASSQDVTAYGYTF.

The CDR3 DNA reads as TGTGCCTGGAGCGCCGACAGGGATCAGCCCCAGCATTTT. Its translation: CAWSADRDQPQHF. This chain connects TRBV30 to TRBJ1-5, with 7 bases identical to TRBD1. V lost 3 bases to trimming and J lost 5 bases; unmatched junction nucleotides: 4. CDR3 length: 13 residues. CDR1 GTSNPN and CDR2 SVGIG come from the germline V gene (reference sequence).

This clone has just one count. The J gene is TRBJ2-7, the V gene TRBV5-6, with TRBD1 as a possible D gene (7 bases). The CDR3 spans 15 residues. Germline V gives CDR1 SGHDT, CDR2 YYEEEE. Between the trimmed V and J ends, which lost 3 bases and 2 bases, there was a span of 15 bases. The chain's CDR3 is CASSSRRDRPYEQYF. The CDR3 bases are TGTGCCAGCAGCTCGAGGCGGGACAGACCCTACGAGCAGTACTTC.

The chain couples TRBV28 to TRBJ1-4; no clear D. In germline, CDR1 is MDHEN, CDR2 SYDVKM. The V end was cut by 2 bases, the J end by 8 bases, with 15 bases between. There are 15 residues in the CDR3. The CDR3 is CASSLMGNGGEKLFF. As DNA, the CDR3 is TGTGCCAGCAGTTTAATGGGGAATGGAGGAGAAAAACTGTTTTTT. The full variable domain, rest sourced from reference TRBV28 and TRBJ1-4, is DVKVTQSSRYLVKRTGEKVFLECVQDMDHENMFWYRQDPGLGLRLIYFSYDVKMKEKGDIPEGYSVSREKKERFSLILESASTNQTSMYLCASSLMGNGGEKLFFGSGTQLSVL.

This chain joins TRBV28 and TRBJ2-7; D is uncertain. Germline CDR1 and CDR2: MDHEN and SYDVKM. V lost 2 bases and J 4 bases, leaving 15 bases between the germline ends. The CDR3 has 15 residues. The CDR3 protein is CASSLLGSRAYEQYF. In DNA, the CDR3 is TGTGCCAGCAGTTTACTTGGATCTCGGGCTTACGAGCAGTACTTC.

The V gene is TRBV7-8, the J gene TRBJ2-1; unclear D gene. Trimming pared 1 base from V and 10 bases from J, leaving 8 bases between. This CDR3 has 12 residues. Germline V lookup: CDR1 SGHVS, CDR2 FQNEAQ. Here the CDR3 reads CASSLGRWEQFF. The CDR3 DNA is TGTGCCAGCAGCTTAGGGCGATGGGAGCAGTTCTTC.

V usage is TRBV7-2 and J usage is TRBJ2-1; TRBD2 agrees at 11 bases. Trimming at V came to 0 bases and at J to 2 bases, leaving 3 bases not matched to a gene. CDR1 is SGHTA and CDR2 is FQGNSA in the germline V gene. The CDR3 has 17 residues. CDR3 sequence (DNA): TGTGCCAGCAGCTTAGCGGGACTAGCGGCGGCCTACAATGAGCAGTTCTTC. Amino acids: CASSLAGLAAAYNEQFF.

The V call is TRBV28, the J call TRBJ1-6; a weak D match, TRBD1 (5 bases). V was pared by 5 bases and J by 6 bases, with 11 bases between. The CDR3 totals 14 residues. CDR1 and CDR2 from the germline V gene are MDHEN and SYDVKM. As DNA, the CDR3 is TGTGCCAGCAGTAGGGGACTGATTAATTCACCCCTCCACTTT. Residues: CASSRGLINSPLHF.

The V call is TRBV5-5, the J call TRBJ1-2; D gene ambiguous. The CDR3 runs to 13 residues. Germline V CDR1 and CDR2: SGHKS, YYEKEE (reference sequence). The V end lost 0 bases, the J end lost 8 bases, and 11 bases lay between the germline ends. CDR3 sequence (DNA): TGTGCCAGCAGCTTGGATCCCTTCGAGGGCTACACCTTC. Residues: CASSLDPFEGYTF.

The chain links TRBV4-1 to TRBJ1-5; D is perhaps TRBD1 (5 bases). Looked up from germline, CDR1 is MGHRA and CDR2 is YSYEKL. Trimming took off 3 bases at V and 0 bases at J, with 9 bases between the two ends. The CDR3 extends over 15 amino acids. The CDR3: CASSHRQYSNQPQHF. In nucleotides, the CDR3 is TGCGCCAGCAGCCACCGACAGTATAGCAATCAGCCCCAGCATTTT.

The chain has TRBV24-1 and TRBJ2-3, with TRBD2 matching 10 bases. Germline values: CDR1 KGHDR, CDR2 SFDVKD. The CDR3 consists of 16 residues. The ends lost 3 bases at V and 6 bases at J; junction bases unmatched: 8. CDR3 DNA sequence: TGTGCCACCAGTGATACTAGCGGGACCTCCACGGATACGCAGTATTTT. Amino acid sequence: CATSDTSGTSTDTQYF.

V gene TRBV19 combines with J gene TRBJ1-1, with no clear D. This CDR3 is 12 amino acids long. Trimming shortened V by 3 bases and J by 3 bases, and 5 bases separated the two germline ends. CDR1 is LNHDA, CDR2 SQIVND, per germline (reference sequence). The CDR3 coding sequence is TGTGCCAGTAGTATGCAGTACACTGAAGCTTTCTTT. Protein product: CASSMQYTEAFF.

This clone was counted between two and nine times. The DNA of the CDR3 is TGTGCCAGCAGCCTCCCTGGAAATCGCCCCTATGGCTACACCTTC. Its translation is CASSLPGNRPYGYTF. This chain uses TRBV3-1 (or the pseudogene TRBV3-2) with TRBJ1-2; D call uncertain. The CDR3 runs to 15 residues. Germline V gives CDR1 LGHDT, CDR2 YNNKEL (reference sequence). V lost 4 bases and J 4 bases, leaving 16 bases between the germline ends.

The chain has TRBV19 and TRBJ1-5; 7 positions match TRBD1. CDR3 length: 16 amino acids. V lost 5 bases, J lost 2 bases, and 9 bases stayed unmatched. The germline gives CDR1 LNHDA, CDR2 SQIVND (reference sequence). In DNA, the CDR3 is TGTGCCAGTAGTCCCCCAGGGGACAGCCGCAATCAGCCCCAGCATTTT. Amino acid sequence: CASSPPGDSRNQPQHF.

This rearrangement joins TRBV9 to TRBJ1-1, with D uncertain. The CDR3 is 14 amino acids. V lost 1 base and J lost 5, with 12 bases in between. Germline V gene data show CDR1 as SGDLS and CDR2 as YYNGEE. The CDR3 region has the DNA TGTGCCAGCAGCGTATCGGGGAGGGCTACTGAAGCTTTCTTT. Translating gives CASSVSGRATEAFF.

The chain joins TRBV27 to TRBJ1-4; D is perhaps TRBD1 (5 bases). Germline V gene data show CDR1 as MNHEY and CDR2 as SMNVEV (reference sequence). V shed 8 bases and J shed 4 bases, with 17 bases lying between them. This CDR3 is 15 amino acids long. The CDR3 DNA is TGTGCCAGCTCAACTACAGGAGGGGATAATGAAAAACTGTTTTTT. Encoded protein: CASSTTGGDNEKLFF.

This chain links TRBV5-4 with TRBJ2-2; TRBD2 might be the D (6 bases). The V gene lost 0 bases and the J gene lost 3 bases, with 9 bases spanning the gap. Germline CDR1 is SGHNT and CDR2 is YYREEE (reference sequence). This CDR3 comprises 15 residues. CDR3 coding DNA: TGTGCCAGCAGCTTGGGACGGAGGGACACCGGGGAGCTGTTTTTT. This codes for CASSLGRRDTGELFF.

The rearrangement links TRBV5-1 to TRBJ1-3; 7 nucleotides line up with TRBD1. Germline assignment: CDR1 SGHRS and CDR2 YFSETQ. CDR3 length: 16 amino acids. J was trimmed by 0 bases and V by 4 bases; bases with no gene match: 7. The chain's CDR3 is CASSTGTASSGNTIYF. DNA of the CDR3: TGCGCCAGCAGCACCGGGACAGCCAGCTCTGGAAACACCATATATTTT.

The rearrangement links TRBV5-1 to TRBJ2-3, with 10 positions matching TRBD2. The CDR3 runs to 16 residues. CDR1 and CDR2 (germline): SGHRS, YFSETQ. J lost 7 bases, V lost 7 bases, and 15 bases had no gene match. DNA of the CDR3: TGCGCCAGCCTAAGCGGAACCGGGACTAGCGAATATACGCAGTATTTT. Translation gives CASLSGTGTSEYTQYF.

CDR3 loop: CASSQGQGAGEQYF. In DNA, the CDR3 is TGCGCCAGCAGCCAAGGGCAGGGGGCTGGCGAGCAGTACTTC. The chain carries TRBV4-1 and TRBJ2-7, with 8 bases that match TRBD1. V gave up 1 base and J gave up 6 bases; unmatched junction bases: 5. Germline V gene data show CDR1 as MGHRA and CDR2 as YSYEKL. This CDR3 is built from 14 residues.

The chain employs TRBV7-3 and TRBJ2-1, with D possibly TRBD2 on 6 matching bases. This CDR3 contains 15 residues. Germline lookup yields CDR1 SGHTA and CDR2 FQGTGA. V lost 5 bases and J lost 7, with 18 bases in between. The CDR3 DNA reads as TGTGCCAGCAGCCGGGGACTTTCATTCCCTAATGAGCAGTTCTTC. This encodes CASSRGLSFPNEQFF.

This clone was counted a few times. V is TRBV9 and J is TRBJ2-7; 10 bases line up with TRBD2. The CDR3 runs 14 residues. Germline V gene data show CDR1 as SGDLS and CDR2 as YYNGEE. With V trimmed by 5 bases and J by 2 bases, 4 bases remained unmatched. The CDR3 DNA follows: TGTGCCAGCAGGGAGGGACTAGCGCCCTACGAGCAGTACTTC. It specifies CASREGLAPYEQYF. Drawing the rest from reference TRBV9 and TRBJ2-7, the complete variable domain is DSGVTQTPKHLITATGQRVTLRCSPRSGDLSVYWYQQSLDQGLQFLIQYYNGEERAKGNILERFSAQQFPDLHSELNLSSLELGDSALYFCASREGLAPYEQYFGPGTRLTVT.

This clone appeared a few times. The gene calls are TRBV4-3 and TRBJ2-6, with unresolved D. The CDR3 has 14 residues. Germline V lookup: CDR1 LGHNA, CDR2 YSLEER. V was clipped by 4 bases and J by 3 bases, with 7 bases between them. In DNA, the CDR3 is TGCGCCAGCAGCCGCGTCTTTGGGGCCAACGTCCTGACTTTC. The encoded protein is CASSRVFGANVLTF.